The clone carrying this T cell receptor (beta chain) was recorded a few times. Its specificity is not known. Regarding treatment: roughly 11-day PBMC culture with coronavirus spike peptide pools or control peptides (ViraFEST assay). With the Oncomine TCR Beta short-read assay, DNA from cultured CD4+ T cells was sequenced. MiXCR, run by TCRdb on the PCR reads, gives a single entry per CDR3 protein. This table has roughly 8,000 distinct CDR3 sequences, over 45% appearing once. V was pared by 7 bases and J by 3 bases, with 18 bases of the junction left unmatched. The CDR3 runs 18 residues. CDR1 and CDR2 from the germline V gene are SNHLY and FYNNEI. The data belong to a study of vaccination and CD4 T cells after COVID-19. Whole-study context: Mild disease affected 8 or 9 convalescent patients and severe disease one, all SARS-CoV-2 positive by nasal swab PCR. Post-COVID samples were collected a median about 95 days following diagnosis, spanning 35 to 161.

This clonotype was obtained from a human donor who had recovered from COVID-19. Sequenced input: CD4+ T cells from blood, cultured in vitro. The rearrangement joins TRBV2 to TRBJ1-1, with 9 bases identical to TRBD1. CDR3 residues: CASTFRPRDRESDTEAFF. The DNA for the CDR3 is TGTGCCAGCACTTTTCGCCCCCGGGACAGGGAGTCGGACACTGAAGCTTTCTTT.